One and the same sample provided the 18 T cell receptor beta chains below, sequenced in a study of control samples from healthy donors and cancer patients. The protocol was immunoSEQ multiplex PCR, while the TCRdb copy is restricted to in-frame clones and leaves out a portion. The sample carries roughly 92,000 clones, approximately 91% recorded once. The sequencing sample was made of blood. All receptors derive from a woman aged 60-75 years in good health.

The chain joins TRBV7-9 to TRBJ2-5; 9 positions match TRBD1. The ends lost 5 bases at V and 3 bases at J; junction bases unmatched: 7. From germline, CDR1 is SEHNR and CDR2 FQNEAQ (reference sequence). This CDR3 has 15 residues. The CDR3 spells CASSIQGALEETQYF. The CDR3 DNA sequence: TGTGCCAGCAGCATACAGGGGGCACTTGAAGAGACCCAGTACTTC.

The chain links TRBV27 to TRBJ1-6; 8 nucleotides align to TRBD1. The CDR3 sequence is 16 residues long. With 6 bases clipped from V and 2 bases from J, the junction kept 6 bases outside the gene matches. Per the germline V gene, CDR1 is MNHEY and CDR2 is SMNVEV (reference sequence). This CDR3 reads CASSRQGKTYNSPLHF. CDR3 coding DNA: TGTGCCAGCAGCCGACAGGGGAAAACCTATAATTCACCCCTCCACTTT.

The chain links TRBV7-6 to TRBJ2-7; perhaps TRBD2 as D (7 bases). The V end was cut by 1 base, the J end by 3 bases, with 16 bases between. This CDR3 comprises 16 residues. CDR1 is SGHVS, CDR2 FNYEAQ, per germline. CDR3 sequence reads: CASSLGGGLGLYEQYF. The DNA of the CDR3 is TGTGCCAGCAGCTTAGGCGGGGGCCTAGGGCTCTACGAGCAGTACTTC.

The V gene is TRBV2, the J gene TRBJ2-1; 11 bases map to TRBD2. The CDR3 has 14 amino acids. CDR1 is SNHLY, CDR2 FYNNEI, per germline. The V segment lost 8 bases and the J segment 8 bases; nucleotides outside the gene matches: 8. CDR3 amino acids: CASGLSGGAYEQFF. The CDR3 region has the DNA TGTGCCAGCGGGCTTAGCGGGGGGGCCTATGAGCAGTTCTTC. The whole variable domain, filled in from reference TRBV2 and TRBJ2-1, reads EPEVTQTPSHQVTQMGQEVILRCVPISNHLYFYWYRQILGQKVEFLVSFYNNEISEKSEIFDDQFSVERPDGSNFTLKIRSTKLEDSAMYFCASGLSGGAYEQFFGPGTRLTVL.

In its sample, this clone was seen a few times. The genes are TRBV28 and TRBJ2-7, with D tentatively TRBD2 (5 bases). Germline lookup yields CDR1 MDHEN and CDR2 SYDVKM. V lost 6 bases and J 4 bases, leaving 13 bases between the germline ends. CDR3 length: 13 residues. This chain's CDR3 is CASRRGLPYEQYF. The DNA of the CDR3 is TGTGCCAGCAGACGCGGACTCCCTTACGAGCAGTACTTC. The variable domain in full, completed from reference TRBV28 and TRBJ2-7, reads DVKVTQSSRYLVKRTGEKVFLECVQDMDHENMFWYRQDPGLGLRLIYFSYDVKMKEKGDIPEGYSVSREKKERFSLILESASTNQTSMYLCASRRGLPYEQYFGPGTRLTVT.

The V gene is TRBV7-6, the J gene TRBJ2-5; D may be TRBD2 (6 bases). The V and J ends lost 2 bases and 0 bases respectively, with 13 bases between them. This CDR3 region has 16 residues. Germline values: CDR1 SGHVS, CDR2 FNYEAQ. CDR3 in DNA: TGTGCCAGCAGCTTACTAGGCGGGGTCTACCAAGAGACCCAGTACTTC. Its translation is CASSLLGGVYQETQYF.

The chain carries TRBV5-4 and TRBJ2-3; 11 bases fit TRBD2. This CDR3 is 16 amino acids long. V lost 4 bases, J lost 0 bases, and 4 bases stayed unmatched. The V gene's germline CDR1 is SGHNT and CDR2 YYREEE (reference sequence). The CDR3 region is CASSRGLAGSTDTQYF. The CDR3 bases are TGTGCCAGCAGCCGTGGACTAGCGGGCAGCACAGATACGCAGTATTTT.

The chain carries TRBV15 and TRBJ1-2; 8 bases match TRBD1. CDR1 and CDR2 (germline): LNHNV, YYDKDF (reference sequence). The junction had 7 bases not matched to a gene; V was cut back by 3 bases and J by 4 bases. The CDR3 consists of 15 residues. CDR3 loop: CATSRGDGTGYGYTF. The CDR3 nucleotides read TGTGCCACCAGCAGGGGCGATGGGACAGGCTATGGCTACACCTTC. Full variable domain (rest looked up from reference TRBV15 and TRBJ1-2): DAMVIQNPRYQVTQFGKPVTLSCSQTLNHNVMYWYQQKSSQAPKLLFHYYDKDFNNEADTPDNFQSRRPNTSFCFLDIRSPGLGDTAMYLCATSRGDGTGYGYTFGSGTRLTVV.

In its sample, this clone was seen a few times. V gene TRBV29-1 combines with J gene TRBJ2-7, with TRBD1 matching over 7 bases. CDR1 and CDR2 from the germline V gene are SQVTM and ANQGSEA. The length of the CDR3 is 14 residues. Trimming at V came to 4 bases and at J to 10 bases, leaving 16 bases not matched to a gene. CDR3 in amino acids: CSVVRDSASVGQYF. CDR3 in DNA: TGCAGCGTTGTGAGGGACAGCGCTTCGGTGGGCCAGTACTTC.

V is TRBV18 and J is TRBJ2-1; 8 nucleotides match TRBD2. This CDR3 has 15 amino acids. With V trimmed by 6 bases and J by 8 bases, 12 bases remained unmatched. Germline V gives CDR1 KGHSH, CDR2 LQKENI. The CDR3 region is CASSRSSGSGYEQFF. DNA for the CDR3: TGTGCCAGCTCCCGCTCAAGCGGGAGTGGGTATGAGCAGTTCTTC.

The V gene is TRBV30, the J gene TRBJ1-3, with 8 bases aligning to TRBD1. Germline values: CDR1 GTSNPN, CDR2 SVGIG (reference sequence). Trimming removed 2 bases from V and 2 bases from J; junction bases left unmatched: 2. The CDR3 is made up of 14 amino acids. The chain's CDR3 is CAWSKQGAGNTIYF. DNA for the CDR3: TGTGCCTGGAGTAAACAGGGGGCTGGAAACACCATATATTTT. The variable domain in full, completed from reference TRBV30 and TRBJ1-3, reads SQTIHQWPATLVQPVGSPLSLECTVEGTSNPNLYWYRQAAGRGLQLLFYSVGIGQISSEVPQNLSASRPQDRQFILSSKKLLLSDSGFYLCAWSKQGAGNTIYFGEGSWLTVV.

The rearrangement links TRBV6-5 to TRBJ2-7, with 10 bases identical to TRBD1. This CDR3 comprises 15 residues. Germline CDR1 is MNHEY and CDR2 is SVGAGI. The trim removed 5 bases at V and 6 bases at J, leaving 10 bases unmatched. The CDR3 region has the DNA TGTGCCAGCAGTCGTCGGGGGACAGGGGTCTCCGAGCAGTACTTC. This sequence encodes CASSRRGTGVSEQYF.

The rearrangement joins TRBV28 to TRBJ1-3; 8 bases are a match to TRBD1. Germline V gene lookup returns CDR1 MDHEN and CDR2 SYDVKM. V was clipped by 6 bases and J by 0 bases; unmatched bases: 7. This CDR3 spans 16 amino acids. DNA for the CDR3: TGTGCCAGCAGCCCAGGGGGCAGCTTCTCTGGAAACACCATATATTTT. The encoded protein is CASSPGGSFSGNTIYF.

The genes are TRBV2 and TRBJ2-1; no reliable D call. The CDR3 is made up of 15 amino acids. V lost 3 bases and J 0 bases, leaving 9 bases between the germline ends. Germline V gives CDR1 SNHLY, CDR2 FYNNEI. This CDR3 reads CASSEVRTSYNEQFF. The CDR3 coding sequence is TGTGCCAGCAGTGAGGTTAGGACCTCCTACAATGAGCAGTTCTTC.

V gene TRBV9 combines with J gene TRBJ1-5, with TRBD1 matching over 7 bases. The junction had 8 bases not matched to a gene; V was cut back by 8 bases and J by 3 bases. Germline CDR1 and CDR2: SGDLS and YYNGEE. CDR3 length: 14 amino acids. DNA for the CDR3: TGTGCCAGTGGGGACAGTGACCCCAATCAGCCCCAGCATTTT. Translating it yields CASGDSDPNQPQHF.

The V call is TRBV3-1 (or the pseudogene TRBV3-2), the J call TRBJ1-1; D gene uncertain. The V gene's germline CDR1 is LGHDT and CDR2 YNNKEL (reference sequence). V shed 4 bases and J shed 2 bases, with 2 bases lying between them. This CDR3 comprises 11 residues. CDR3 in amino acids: CASSLNTEAFF. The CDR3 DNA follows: TGTGCCAGCAGCCTTAACACTGAAGCTTTCTTT.

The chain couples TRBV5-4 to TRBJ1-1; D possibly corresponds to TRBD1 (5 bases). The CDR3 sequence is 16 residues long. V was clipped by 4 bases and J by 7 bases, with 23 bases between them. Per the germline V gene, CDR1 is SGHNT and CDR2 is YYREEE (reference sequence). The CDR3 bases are TGTGCCAGCAGCCCCCCCGGACAACCCGACACCAGTGAAGCTTTCTTT. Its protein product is CASSPPGQPDTSEAFF.

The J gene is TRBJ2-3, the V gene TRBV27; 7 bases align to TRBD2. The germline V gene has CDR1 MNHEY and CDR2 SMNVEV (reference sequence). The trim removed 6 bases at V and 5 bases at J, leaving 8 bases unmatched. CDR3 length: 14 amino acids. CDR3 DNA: TGTGCCAGCAGAGCCCGGGAGGACATAGATACGCAGTATTTT. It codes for CASRAREDIDTQYF.